Sequencing of this TCR beta chain was carried out in a study of T cell responses to AZD1222 COVID-19 vaccine. Study results and caveats: CD4 TCRs covered the whole spike, strongest at regions 160-218 and 743-854.

Points on this clone: The target antigen is unknown.

The V end was cut by 1 base, the J end by 3 bases, with 4 bases between. Germline V CDR1 and CDR2: SGHTA, FQGNSA. The CDR3 is 12 amino acids. Method: immunoSEQ multiplex PCR; TCRdb's copy keeps in-frame clones and lacks some. Among around 100,000 clones listed, approximately 88% were seen once. The chain links TRBV7-2 to TRBJ2-7; D remains unclear. Here the sequenced sample was peripheral blood, taken 28 days after the second AZD1222 dose. This TCR was sampled from an adult who received the AZD1222 COVID-19 vaccine. CDR3 DNA: TGTGCCAGCAGCTTAGGAGACTACGAGCAGTACTTC. Its translation is CASSLGDYEQYF.